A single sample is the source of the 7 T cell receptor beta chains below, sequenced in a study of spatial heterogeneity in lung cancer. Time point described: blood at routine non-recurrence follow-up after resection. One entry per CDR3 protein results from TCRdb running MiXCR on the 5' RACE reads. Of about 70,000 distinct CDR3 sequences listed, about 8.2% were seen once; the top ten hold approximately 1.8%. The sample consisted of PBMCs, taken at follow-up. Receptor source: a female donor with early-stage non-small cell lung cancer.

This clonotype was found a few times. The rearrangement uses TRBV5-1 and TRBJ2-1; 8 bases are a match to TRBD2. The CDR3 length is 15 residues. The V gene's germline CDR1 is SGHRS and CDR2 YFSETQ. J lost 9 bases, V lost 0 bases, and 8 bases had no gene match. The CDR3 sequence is CASSLGPAGVGEQFF. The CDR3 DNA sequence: TGCGCCAGCAGCTTGGGACCAGCGGGAGTGGGTGAGCAGTTCTTC.

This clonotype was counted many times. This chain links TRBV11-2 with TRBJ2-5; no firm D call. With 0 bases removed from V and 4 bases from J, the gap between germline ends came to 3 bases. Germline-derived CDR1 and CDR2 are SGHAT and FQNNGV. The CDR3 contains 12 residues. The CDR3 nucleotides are TGTGCCAGCAGCTTAGAGCTAGAGACCCAGTACTTC. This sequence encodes CASSLELETQYF.

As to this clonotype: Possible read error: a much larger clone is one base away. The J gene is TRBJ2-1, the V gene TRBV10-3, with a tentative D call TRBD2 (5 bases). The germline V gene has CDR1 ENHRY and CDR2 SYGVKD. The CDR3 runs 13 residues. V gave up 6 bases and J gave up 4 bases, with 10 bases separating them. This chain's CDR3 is CAIRGRTYNEQFF. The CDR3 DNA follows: TGTGCCATCAGGGGCAGGACTTACAATGAGCAGTTCTTC.

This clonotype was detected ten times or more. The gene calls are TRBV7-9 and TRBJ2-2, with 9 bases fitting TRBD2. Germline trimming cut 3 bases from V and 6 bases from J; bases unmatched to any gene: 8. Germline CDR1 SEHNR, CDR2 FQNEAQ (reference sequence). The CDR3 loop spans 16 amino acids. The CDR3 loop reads CASSFTASGKPGELFF. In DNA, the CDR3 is TGTGCCAGCAGCTTCACGGCTAGCGGGAAACCCGGGGAGCTGTTTTTT. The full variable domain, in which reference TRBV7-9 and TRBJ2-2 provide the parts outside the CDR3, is DTGVSQNPRHKITKRGQNVTFRCDPISEHNRLYWYRQTLGQGPEFLTYFQNEAQLEKSRLLSDRFSAERPKGSFSTLEIQRTEQGDSAMYLCASSFTASGKPGELFFGEGSRLTVL.

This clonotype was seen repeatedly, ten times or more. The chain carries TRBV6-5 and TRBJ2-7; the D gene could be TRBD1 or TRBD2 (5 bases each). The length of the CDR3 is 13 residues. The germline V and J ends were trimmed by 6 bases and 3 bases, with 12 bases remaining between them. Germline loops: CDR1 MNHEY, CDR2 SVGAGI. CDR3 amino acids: CASRPGPNYEQYF. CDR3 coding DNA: TGTGCCAGCAGACCGGGACCGAACTACGAGCAGTACTTC.

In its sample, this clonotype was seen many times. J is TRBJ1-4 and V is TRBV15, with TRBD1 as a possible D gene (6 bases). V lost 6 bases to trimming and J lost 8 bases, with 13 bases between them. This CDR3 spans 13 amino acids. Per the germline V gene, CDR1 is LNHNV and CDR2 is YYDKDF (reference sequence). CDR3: CATSQGMGEKLFF. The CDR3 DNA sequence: TGTGCCACCAGTCAGGGGATGGGGGAAAAACTGTTTTTT. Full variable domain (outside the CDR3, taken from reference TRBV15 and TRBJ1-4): DAMVIQNPRYQVTQFGKPVTLSCSQTLNHNVMYWYQQKSSQAPKLLFHYYDKDFNNEADTPDNFQSRRPNTSFCFLDIRSPGLGDTAMYLCATSQGMGEKLFFGSGTQLSVL.

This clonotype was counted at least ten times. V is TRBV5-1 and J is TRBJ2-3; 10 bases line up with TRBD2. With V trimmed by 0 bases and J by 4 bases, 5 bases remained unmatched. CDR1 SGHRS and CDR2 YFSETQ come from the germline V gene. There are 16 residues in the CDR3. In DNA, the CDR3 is TGCGCCAGCAGCTTGGCCGGGACTAGCGCGTCAGATACGCAGTATTTT. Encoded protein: CASSLAGTSASDTQYF.